This T cell receptor beta chain comes out of a study of T cell changes during pregnancy in multiple sclerosis. Germline V lookup: CDR1 SGHTA, CDR2 FQGTGA. Deletions cut 1 base from V and 9 bases from J, with 19 bases between. This CDR3 has 16 amino acids. Repertoires were generated with immunoSEQ multiplex PCR, while TCRdb's copy carries only in-frame clones and drops some. Of fewer than 40,000 clones listed, roughly 89% are singletons. The receptor was isolated from a female donor with multiple sclerosis, enrolled in a pregnancy study. Sample: CD8+ T cells from peripheral blood mononuclear cells, taken in the second trimester of pregnancy. V is TRBV7-3 and J is TRBJ2-1; tentatively, D is TRBD2 (8 bases). In DNA form, the CDR3 reads TGTGCCAGCAGCTTAATGGGGGGACTAGGGGGCGTTGAGCAGTTCTTC. It yields the protein CASSLMGGLGGVEQFF. Filled out from reference TRBV7-3 and TRBJ2-1, the complete variable domain reads GAGVSQTPSNKVTEKGKYVELRCDPISGHTALYWYRQSLGQGPEFLIYFQGTGAADDSGLPNDRFFAVRPEGSVSTLKIQRTERGDSAVYLCASSLMGGLGGVEQFFGPGTRLTVL.